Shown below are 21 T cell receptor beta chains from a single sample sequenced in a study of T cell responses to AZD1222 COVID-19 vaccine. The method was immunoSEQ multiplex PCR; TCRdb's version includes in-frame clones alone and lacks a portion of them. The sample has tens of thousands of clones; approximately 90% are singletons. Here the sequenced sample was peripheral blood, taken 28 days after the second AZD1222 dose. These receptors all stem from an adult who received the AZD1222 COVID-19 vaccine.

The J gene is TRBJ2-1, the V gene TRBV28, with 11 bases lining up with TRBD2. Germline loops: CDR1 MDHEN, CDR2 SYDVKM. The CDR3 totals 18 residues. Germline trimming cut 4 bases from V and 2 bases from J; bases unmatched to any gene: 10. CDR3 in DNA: TGTGCCAGCAGTTCCCCCGATTTACTAGCGGGAGCCTACAATGAGCAGTTCTTC. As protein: CASSSPDLLAGAYNEQFF.

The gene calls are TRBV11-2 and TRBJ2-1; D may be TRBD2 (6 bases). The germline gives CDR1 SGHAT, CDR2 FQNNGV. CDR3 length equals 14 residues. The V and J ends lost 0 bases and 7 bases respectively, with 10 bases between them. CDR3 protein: CASSLDRLGNEQFF. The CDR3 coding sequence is TGTGCCAGCAGCTTAGACCGACTAGGGAATGAGCAGTTCTTC.

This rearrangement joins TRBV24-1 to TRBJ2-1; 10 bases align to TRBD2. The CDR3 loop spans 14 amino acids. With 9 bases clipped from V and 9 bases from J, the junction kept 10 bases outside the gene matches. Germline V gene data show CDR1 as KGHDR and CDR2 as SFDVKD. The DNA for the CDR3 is TGTGCCACCGGTCACGCTAGCGGGAGTTTTGAGCAGTTCTTC. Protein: CATGHASGSFEQFF.

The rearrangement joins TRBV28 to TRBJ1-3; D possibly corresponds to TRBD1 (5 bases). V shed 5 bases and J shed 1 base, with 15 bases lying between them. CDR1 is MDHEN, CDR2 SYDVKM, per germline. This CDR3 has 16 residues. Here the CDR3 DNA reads TGTGCCAGCAGTCTCCTTGAAGGGGTATCTGGAAACACCATATATTTT. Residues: CASSLLEGVSGNTIYF. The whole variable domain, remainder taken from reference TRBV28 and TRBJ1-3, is DVKVTQSSRYLVKRTGEKVFLECVQDMDHENMFWYRQDPGLGLRLIYFSYDVKMKEKGDIPEGYSVSREKKERFSLILESASTNQTSMYLCASSLLEGVSGNTIYFGEGSWLTVV.

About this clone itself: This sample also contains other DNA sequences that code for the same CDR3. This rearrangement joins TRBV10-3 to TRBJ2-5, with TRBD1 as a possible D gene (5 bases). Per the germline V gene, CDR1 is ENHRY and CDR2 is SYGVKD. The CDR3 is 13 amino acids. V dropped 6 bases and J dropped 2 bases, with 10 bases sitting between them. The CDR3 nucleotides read TGTGCCATCAGGATGACAGCACAAGAGACCCAGTACTTC. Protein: CAIRMTAQETQYF.

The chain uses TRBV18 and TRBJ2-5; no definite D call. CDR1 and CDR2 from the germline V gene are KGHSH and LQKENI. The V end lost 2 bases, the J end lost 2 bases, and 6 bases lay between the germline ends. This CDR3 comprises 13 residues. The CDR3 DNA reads TGTGCCAGCTCACCAGGCGGACAAGAGACCCAGTACTTC. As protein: CASSPGGQETQYF.

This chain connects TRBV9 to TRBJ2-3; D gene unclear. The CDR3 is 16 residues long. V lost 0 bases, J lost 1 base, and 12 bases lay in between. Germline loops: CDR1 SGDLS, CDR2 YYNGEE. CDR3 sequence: CASSVATTVGTDTQYF. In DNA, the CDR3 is TGTGCCAGCAGCGTAGCTACCACGGTGGGCACAGATACGCAGTATTTT. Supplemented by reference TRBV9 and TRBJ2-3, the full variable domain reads DSGVTQTPKHLITATGQRVTLRCSPRSGDLSVYWYQQSLDQGLQFLIQYYNGEERAKGNILERFSAQQFPDLHSELNLSSLELGDSALYFCASSVATTVGTDTQYFGPGTRLTVL.

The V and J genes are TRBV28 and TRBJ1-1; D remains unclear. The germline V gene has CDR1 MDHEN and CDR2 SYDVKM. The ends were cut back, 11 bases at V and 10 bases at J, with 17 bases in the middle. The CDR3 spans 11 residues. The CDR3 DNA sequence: TGTGCCTCTTCCTCCAAGGTCGGAGCTTTCTTT. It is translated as CASSSKVGAFF.

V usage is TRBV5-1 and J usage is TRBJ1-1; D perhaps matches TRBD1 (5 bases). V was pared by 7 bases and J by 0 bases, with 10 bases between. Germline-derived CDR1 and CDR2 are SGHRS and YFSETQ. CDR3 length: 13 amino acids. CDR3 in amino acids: CASRDPLNTEAFF. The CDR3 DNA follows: TGCGCCAGCCGGGACCCATTGAACACTGAAGCTTTCTTT. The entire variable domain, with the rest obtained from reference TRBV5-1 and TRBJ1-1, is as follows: KAGVTQTPRYLIKTRGQQVTLSCSPISGHRSVSWYQQTPGQGLQFLFEYFSETQRNKGNFPGRFSGRQFSNSRSEMNVSTLELGDSALYLCASRDPLNTEAFFGQGTRLTVV.

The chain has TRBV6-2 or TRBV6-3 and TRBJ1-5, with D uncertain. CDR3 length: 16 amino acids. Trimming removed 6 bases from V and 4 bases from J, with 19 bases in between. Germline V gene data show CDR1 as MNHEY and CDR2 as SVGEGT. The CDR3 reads CASSPHGWGSNQPQHF. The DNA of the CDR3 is TGTGCCAGCAGCCCTCATGGCTGGGGATCAAATCAGCCCCAGCATTTT.

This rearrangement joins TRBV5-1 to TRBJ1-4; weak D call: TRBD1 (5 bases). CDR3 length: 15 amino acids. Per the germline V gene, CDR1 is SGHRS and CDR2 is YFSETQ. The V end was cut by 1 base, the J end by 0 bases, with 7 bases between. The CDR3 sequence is CASSLQGSTNEKLFF. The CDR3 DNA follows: TGCGCCAGCAGCTTGCAGGGCTCAACTAATGAAAAACTGTTTTTT.

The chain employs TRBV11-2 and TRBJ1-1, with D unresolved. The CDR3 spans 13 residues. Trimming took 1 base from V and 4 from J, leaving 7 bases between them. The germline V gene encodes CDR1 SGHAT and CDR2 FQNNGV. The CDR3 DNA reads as TGTGCCAGCAGCTTAGGCCAGTTCACTGAAGCTTTCTTT. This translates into CASSLGQFTEAFF.

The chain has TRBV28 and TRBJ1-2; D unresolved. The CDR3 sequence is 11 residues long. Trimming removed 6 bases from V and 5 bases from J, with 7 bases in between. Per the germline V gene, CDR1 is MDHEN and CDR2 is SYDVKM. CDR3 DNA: TGTGCCAGCAGCGGTTTGTATGGCTACACCTTC. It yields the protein CASSGLYGYTF.

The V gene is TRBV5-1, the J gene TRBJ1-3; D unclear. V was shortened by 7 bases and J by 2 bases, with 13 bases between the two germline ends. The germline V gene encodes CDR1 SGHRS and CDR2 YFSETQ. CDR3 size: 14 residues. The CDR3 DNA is TGCGCCAGCCGCCCCGAGAGGGCTGGAAACACCATATATTTT. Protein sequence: CASRPERAGNTIYF.

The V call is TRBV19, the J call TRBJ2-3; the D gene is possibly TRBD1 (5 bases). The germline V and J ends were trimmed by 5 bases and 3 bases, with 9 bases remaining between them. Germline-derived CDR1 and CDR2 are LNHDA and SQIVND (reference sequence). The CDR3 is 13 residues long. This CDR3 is CASSPTATDTQYF. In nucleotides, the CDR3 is TGTGCCAGTAGTCCGACAGCAACAGATACGCAGTATTTT.

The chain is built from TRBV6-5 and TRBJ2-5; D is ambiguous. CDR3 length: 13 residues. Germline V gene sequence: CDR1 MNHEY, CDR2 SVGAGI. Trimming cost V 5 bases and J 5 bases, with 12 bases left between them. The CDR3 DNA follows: TGTGCCAGCAGTAAGGAGCAGAGCGAGACCCAGTACTTC. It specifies CASSKEQSETQYF.

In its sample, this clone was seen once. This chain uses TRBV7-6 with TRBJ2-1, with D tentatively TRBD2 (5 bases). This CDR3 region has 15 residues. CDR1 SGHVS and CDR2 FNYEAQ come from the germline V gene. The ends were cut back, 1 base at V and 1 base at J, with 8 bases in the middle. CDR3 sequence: CASSLGTPSYNEQFF. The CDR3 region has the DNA TGTGCCAGCAGCTTAGGGACTCCGTCCTACAATGAGCAGTTCTTC.

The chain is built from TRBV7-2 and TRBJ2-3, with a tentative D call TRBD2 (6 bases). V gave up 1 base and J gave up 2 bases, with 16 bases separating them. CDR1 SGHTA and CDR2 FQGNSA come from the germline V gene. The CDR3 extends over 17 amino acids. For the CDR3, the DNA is TGTGCCAGCAGCTTAGGTGATGGCGGGACCTTCACAGATACGCAGTATTTT. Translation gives CASSLGDGGTFTDTQYF. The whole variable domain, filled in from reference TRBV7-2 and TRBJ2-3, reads GAGVSQSPSNKVTEKGKDVELRCDPISGHTALYWYRQSLGQGLEFLIYFQGNSAPDKSGLPSDRFSAERTGGSVSTLTIQRTQQEDSAVYLCASSLGDGGTFTDTQYFGPGTRLTVL.

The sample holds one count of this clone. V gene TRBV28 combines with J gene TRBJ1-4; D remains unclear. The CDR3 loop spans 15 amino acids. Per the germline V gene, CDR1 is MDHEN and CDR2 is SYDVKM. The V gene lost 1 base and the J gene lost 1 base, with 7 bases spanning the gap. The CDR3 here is CASSLFRITNEKLFF. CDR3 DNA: TGTGCCAGCAGTTTATTTCGGATAACTAATGAAAAACTGTTTTTT.

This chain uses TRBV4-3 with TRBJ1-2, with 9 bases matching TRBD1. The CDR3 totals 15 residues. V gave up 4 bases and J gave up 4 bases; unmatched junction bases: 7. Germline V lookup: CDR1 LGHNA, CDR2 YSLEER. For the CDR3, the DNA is TGCGCCAGCAGCCCGAGACAGGGGGTTGTCTATGGCTACACCTTC. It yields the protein CASSPRQGVVYGYTF.

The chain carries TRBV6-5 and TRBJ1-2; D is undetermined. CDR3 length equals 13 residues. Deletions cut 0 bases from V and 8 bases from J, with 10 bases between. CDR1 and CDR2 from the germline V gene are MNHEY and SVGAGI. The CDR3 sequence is CASSYSSTSGYTF. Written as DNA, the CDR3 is TGTGCCAGCAGTTACTCGTCAACAAGCGGCTACACCTTC.